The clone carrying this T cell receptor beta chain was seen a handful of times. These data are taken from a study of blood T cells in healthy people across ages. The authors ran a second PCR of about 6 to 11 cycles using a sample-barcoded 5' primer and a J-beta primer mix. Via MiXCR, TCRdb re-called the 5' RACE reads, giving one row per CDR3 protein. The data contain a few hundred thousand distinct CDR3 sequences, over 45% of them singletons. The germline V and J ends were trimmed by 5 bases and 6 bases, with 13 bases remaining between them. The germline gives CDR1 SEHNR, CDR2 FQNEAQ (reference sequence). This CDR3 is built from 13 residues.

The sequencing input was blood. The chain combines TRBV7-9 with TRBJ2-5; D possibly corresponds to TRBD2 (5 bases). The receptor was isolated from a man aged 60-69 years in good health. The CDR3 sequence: CASSATGVKTQYF. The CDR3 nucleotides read TGTGCCAGCAGCGCCACCGGGGTAAAGACCCAGTACTTC.